Below are 11 T cell receptor beta chains sequenced from a single sample in a study of OX40 agonist ivuxolimab in advanced cancers. The assay was immunoSEQ multiplex PCR, and TCRdb's table has in-frame clones only and misses some. Of roughly 35,000 clones in the sample, approximately 90% were seen once. Sample: CD4+ or CD8+ T cells sorted from blood, taken in a trial of the OX40 agonist ivuxolimab. The receptors derive from an adult with an advanced solid tumor such as melanoma, head and neck, liver or kidney cancer.

This clone was detected only a few times. The chain couples TRBV28 to TRBJ1-6; D might be TRBD1 (5 bases). V lost 2 bases, J lost 4 bases, and 9 bases lay in between. This CDR3 region has 15 residues. Germline assignment: CDR1 MDHEN and CDR2 SYDVKM. Here the CDR3 DNA reads TGTGCCAGCAGTTTAAGCGCAGGGTATAATTCACCCCTCCACTTT. This encodes CASSLSAGYNSPLHF.

This clone was seen only once. The chain is built from TRBV9 and TRBJ2-2; tentative D call: TRBD2 (5 bases). Germline CDR1 is SGDLS and CDR2 is YYNGEE. The CDR3 loop spans 14 amino acids. V lost 4 bases, J lost 4 bases, and 11 bases lay in between. In DNA, the CDR3 is TGTGCCAGCAGCCCCCGTCGGGGCACCGGGGAGCTGTTTTTT. Translating it yields CASSPRRGTGELFF.

The chain couples TRBV6-1 to TRBJ1-3, with D hard to call. This CDR3 is 15 amino acids long. Trimming pared 4 bases from V and 0 bases from J, leaving 10 bases between. Germline values: CDR1 MNHNS, CDR2 SASEGT. CDR3 residues: CASSAEEGSGNTIYF. DNA for the CDR3: TGTGCCAGCAGTGCCGAGGAAGGCTCTGGAAACACCATATATTTT.

This clone was counted a single time. The germline gene is not matched at one end of the junction; a read error may be the cause. V and J are TRBV6-5 and TRBJ2-1, with TRBD1 matching over 8 bases. The CDR3 totals 12 residues. Germline V gene sequence: CDR1 MNHEY, CDR2 SVGAGI. The DNA for the CDR3 is TGTGCCAGCAGTTACTCTAGGACAGGGTGGGTCTTC. This encodes CASSYSRTGWVF.

The gene calls are TRBV30 and TRBJ2-5; a possible D gene is TRBD1 (6 bases). The CDR3 is made up of 14 amino acids. Germline loops: CDR1 GTSNPN, CDR2 SVGIG (reference sequence). V dropped 2 bases and J dropped 4 bases, with 14 bases sitting between them. CDR3 in amino acids: CAWSNRVGPETQYF. In DNA, the CDR3 is TGTGCCTGGAGTAACAGGGTGGGGCCAGAGACCCAGTACTTC.

The CDR3 loop is CASEALGTDTQYF. CDR3 in DNA: TGTGCCAGCGAGGCACTTGGGACAGATACGCAGTATTTT. The chain is built from TRBV2 and TRBJ2-3; D is unclear. Trimming took 8 bases from V and 3 from J, leaving 12 bases between them. CDR3 size: 13 residues. Germline CDR1 and CDR2: SNHLY and FYNNEI.

The chain links TRBV11-2 to TRBJ2-5; D is perhaps TRBD2 (5 bases). CDR3 length: 13 residues. Deletions cut 8 bases from V and 5 bases from J, with 15 bases between. In germline, CDR1 is SGHAT, CDR2 FQNNGV. CDR3 DNA sequence: TGTGCCAGCCCCTTCACTAGAGACGAGACCCAGTACTTC. Translated, it gives CASPFTRDETQYF.

About this clone: Germline is not matched at one junction end, which may reflect a read error. The sample contains more than one DNA sequence encoding this CDR3. This chain connects TRBV11-2 to TRBJ2-3; perhaps TRBD2 as D (6 bases). This CDR3 spans 15 amino acids. CDR1 is SGHAT and CDR2 is FQNNGV in the germline V gene. CDR3 sequence: CASSLGLRTTDTQYF. DNA for the CDR3: TGTGCCAGCAGCTTGGGACTGAGGACGACAGATACGCAGTATTTC.

The CDR3 sequence is CASSTRTVRVETQYF. CDR3 bases: TGTGCCAGCAGCACCCGGACAGTCAGGGTCGAGACCCAGTACTTC. The chain recombines TRBV9 with TRBJ2-5; the D gene is possibly TRBD1 (6 bases). Germline loops: CDR1 SGDLS, CDR2 YYNGEE. The CDR3 covers 15 residues. V lost 4 bases and J 5 bases, leaving 18 bases between the germline ends.

This chain uses TRBV19 with TRBJ2-6; D is possibly TRBD2 (6 bases). The CDR3 is 15 amino acids. Looked up from germline, CDR1 is LNHDA and CDR2 is SQIVND (reference sequence). Trimming removed 7 bases from V and 0 bases from J, with 10 bases in between. This chain's CDR3 is CASKAGSSGANVLTF. The CDR3 nucleotides are TGTGCCAGTAAGGCGGGGAGCTCTGGGGCCAACGTCCTGACTTTC.

This clone was counted a single time. A junction end diverges from the germline sequence, so it may reflect a read error. The chain carries TRBV20-1 and TRBJ1-2, with 7 nucleotides matching TRBD1. The CDR3 consists of 11 residues. Per the germline V gene, CDR1 is DFQATT and CDR2 is SNEGSKA (reference sequence). DNA of the CDR3: TGCAGTGCTAGAGTTGGGGACAGAGCCCTCTTC. Translation gives CSARVGDRALF.